This TCR beta chain is from a study of cytomegalovirus exposure and HLA in healthy donors. Details on this clone: What it recognizes is unknown.

Points from the study as a whole: Rare TCR sequences dominated, though some public TCRs recurred in many donors. It was assumed in the presence/absence analyses that sequencing depth was roughly uniform across donors. In a later analysis, donors in an Asian-associated ancestry cluster reportedly had fewer N-insertions in productive TCRs than the cohort mean.

Healthy bone marrow donors made up the donor group. V gave up 5 bases and J gave up 6 bases; unmatched junction bases: 10. Per germline, CDR1 SGHTA and CDR2 FQGNSA. The CDR3 is 15 amino acids. Primers included in the PCR were 60 Vbeta and 13 Jbeta primers. Using immunoSEQ multiplex PCR, the repertoire was profiled, and TCRdb retains in-frame clones only, with some absent. This table has about 130,000 clones, around four fifths appearing once. The TCR was taken from a boy between 10 and 17 years old in good health and CMV-seronegative. Sequences were obtained from PBMCs. The chain joins TRBV7-2 to TRBJ2-5; TRBD2 agrees at 9 bases. CDR3 protein: CASSPWLAGEQTQYF. CDR3 nucleotides: TGTGCCAGCAGCCCGTGGTTAGCGGGAGAACAGACCCAGTACTTC.